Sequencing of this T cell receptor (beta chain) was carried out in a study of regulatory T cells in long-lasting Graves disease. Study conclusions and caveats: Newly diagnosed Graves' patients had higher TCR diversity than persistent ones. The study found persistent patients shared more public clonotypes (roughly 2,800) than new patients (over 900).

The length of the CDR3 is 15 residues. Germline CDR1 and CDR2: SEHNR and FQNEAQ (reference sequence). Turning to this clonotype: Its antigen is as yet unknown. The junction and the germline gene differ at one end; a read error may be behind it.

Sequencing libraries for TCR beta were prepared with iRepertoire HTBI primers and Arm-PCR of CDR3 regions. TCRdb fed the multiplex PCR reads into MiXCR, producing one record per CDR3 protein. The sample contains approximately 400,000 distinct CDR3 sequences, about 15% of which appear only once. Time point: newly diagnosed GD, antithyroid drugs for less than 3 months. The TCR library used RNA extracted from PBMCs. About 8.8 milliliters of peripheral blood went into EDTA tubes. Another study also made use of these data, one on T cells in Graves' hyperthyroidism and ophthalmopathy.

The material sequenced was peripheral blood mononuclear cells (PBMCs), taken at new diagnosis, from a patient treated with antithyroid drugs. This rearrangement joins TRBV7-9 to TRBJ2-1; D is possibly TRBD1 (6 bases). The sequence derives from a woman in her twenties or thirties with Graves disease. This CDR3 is CASSPPEQGDNERFF. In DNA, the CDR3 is TGTGCCAGCAGCCCCCCGGAACAGGGAGACAATGAGCGGTTCTTC.